Listed below are T cell receptor beta chains from one sample, sequenced in a study of blood T cell repertoires in COVID-19. The protocol was immunoSEQ multiplex PCR, while the TCRdb copy is restricted to in-frame clones and leaves out a portion. This sample yields approximately 37,000 clones, of which about 86% are seen a single time; about 5% belongs to the top ten. The sequencing sample was made of peripheral blood. These receptors were taken from a man in his forties with active COVID-19. Each CDR3 is given with its conserved first and last residue. Rows give clone size only sometimes, using once, few, many, or a class for an expanded clone.

size	V	J	CDR3
few	TRBV27	TRBJ1-1	CASSPRLTGSRSSILEEGTEAFF
NA	TRBV5-6	TRBJ2-6	CASSSYQTGANVLTF
NA	TRBV30	TRBJ2-3	CAWSVNGDTQYF
NA	TRBV5-1	TRBJ2-1	CASSLARTWVGDEQFF
NA	TRBV11-2	TRBJ2-7	CASSASGNSREQYF
NA	TRBV29-1	TRBJ2-5	CSVVKGLAGVAGTQYF
once	TRBV6-4	TRBJ2-2	CASSLLGTGELFF
NA	TRBV6-1	TRBJ1-6	CASSDSTGRRSSPLHF
NA	TRBV10-3	TRBJ2-1	CAISLTYGEGRYNEQFF
NA	TRBV10-3	TRBJ1-1	CAISGLMNTEAFF
NA	TRBV9	TRBJ2-7	CASSRGEREDRTHEQYF
NA	TRBV11-2	TRBJ2-1	CASSYEAGLAGGRFF
NA	TRBV12-5	TRBJ1-2	CASGRRDYYGYTF
NA	TRBV7-2	TRBJ2-3	CASSRTGRVDTQYF
NA	TRBV10-3	TRBJ2-5	CAIKGASGVYQETQYF
NA	TRBV27	TRBJ2-1	CASSLSIRLGRNYNEQFF
once	TRBV23-1	TRBJ2-1	CASSQSEAPKTGEQFF
NA	TRBV6-2/TRBV6-3	TRBJ1-1	CASSYRGVRTEAFF
NA	TRBV28	TRBJ2-7	CASSSQVIYRPSSYEQYF
NA	TRBV25-1	TRBJ2-1	CASSEWGSGVSYNEQFF
NA	TRBV5-4	TRBJ2-5	CASSSRGTGGLQETQYF
NA	TRBV5-5	TRBJ2-2	CASSLEWRTGGNTGELFF